These 25 T cell receptor beta chains were sequenced from one sample in a study of cytomegalovirus exposure and HLA in healthy donors. In the PCR, 60 Vbeta and 13 Jbeta primers were used. Profiling relied on immunoSEQ multiplex PCR, and the TCRdb table lists in-frame clones only, not all of them. The sample contains about 260,000 clones, more than 55% of which appear only once. The specimen was PBMCs. These receptors were obtained from a female donor in good health and CMV-seronegative.

This clone was observed once. This CDR3 is CASSLRESLEAFF. Written as DNA, the CDR3 is TGCGCCAGCAGCTTGCGAGAGAGCCTTGAAGCTTTCTTT. The chain couples TRBV5-1 to TRBJ1-1; D gene ambiguous. The CDR3 extends over 13 amino acids. Germline V gives CDR1 SGHRS, CDR2 YFSETQ. Between the trimmed V and J ends, which lost 1 base and 7 bases, there was a span of 11 bases. Using reference TRBV5-1 and TRBJ1-1 for the parts outside the CDR3, the full variable domain is KAGVTQTPRYLIKTRGQQVTLSCSPISGHRSVSWYQQTPGQGLQFLFEYFSETQRNKGNFPGRFSGRQFSNSRSEMNVSTLELGDSALYLCASSLRESLEAFFGQGTRLTVV.

This chain links TRBV28 with TRBJ2-2, with 7 bases that match TRBD1. The CDR3 length is 15 residues. Trimming removed 11 bases from V and 3 bases from J; junction bases left unmatched: 12. Per the germline V gene, CDR1 is MDHEN and CDR2 is SYDVKM. CDR3 amino acids: CAGSSSRGYTGELFF. CDR3 DNA: TGTGCCGGCTCATCTAGCAGGGGGTACACCGGGGAGCTGTTTTTT.

This sequence joins TRBV6-5 and TRBJ2-7; D is ambiguous. In germline, CDR1 is MNHEY, CDR2 SVGAGI. The CDR3 totals 15 residues. V shed 5 bases and J shed 2 bases, with 16 bases lying between them. The chain's CDR3 is CASSPPAGNPYEQYF. The CDR3 DNA is TGTGCCAGCAGTCCCCCCGCAGGTAACCCCTACGAGCAGTACTTC.

This chain connects TRBV19 to TRBJ2-1; D perhaps matches TRBD1 (6 bases). With 5 bases removed from V and 4 bases from J, the gap between germline ends came to 12 bases. This CDR3 region has 14 residues. Germline CDR1 LNHDA, CDR2 SQIVND (reference sequence). The CDR3 protein is CASSGGQRYNEQFF. Written as DNA, the CDR3 is TGTGCCAGTAGTGGAGGACAGAGGTACAATGAGCAGTTCTTC.

This chain links TRBV30 with TRBJ2-2, with a weak D call TRBD1 (6 bases). Germline CDR1 is GTSNPN and CDR2 is SVGIG (reference sequence). CDR3 size: 12 residues. V was clipped by 8 bases and J by 1 base, with 8 bases between them. The CDR3 is CARQVNTGELFF. The CDR3 DNA is TGTGCCAGACAGGTGAACACCGGGGAGCTGTTTTTT.

The chain employs TRBV28 and TRBJ2-7; the D is unclear. The V end was cut by 4 bases, the J end by 2 bases, with 3 bases between. CDR1 MDHEN and CDR2 SYDVKM come from the germline V gene. CDR3 length: 11 amino acids. CDR3 amino acids: CASSSTYEQYF. For the CDR3, the DNA is TGTGCCAGCAGTTCAACCTACGAGCAGTACTTC. Looking up the rest from reference TRBV28 and TRBJ2-7 gives the full variable domain: DVKVTQSSRYLVKRTGEKVFLECVQDMDHENMFWYRQDPGLGLRLIYFSYDVKMKEKGDIPEGYSVSREKKERFSLILESASTNQTSMYLCASSSTYEQYFGPGTRLTVT.

V and J are TRBV10-3 and TRBJ2-1; perhaps TRBD2 as D (6 bases). This CDR3 region has 14 residues. The V gene lost 3 bases and the J gene lost 5 bases, with 11 bases spanning the gap. Germline lookup yields CDR1 ENHRY and CDR2 SYGVKD. The CDR3 DNA follows: TGTGCCATCAGTGAAATCAGGAGGGACAATGAGCAGTTCTTC. Translation gives CAISEIRRDNEQFF.

The genes are TRBV28 and TRBJ1-5; 7 bases match TRBD1. Germline trimming cut 3 bases from V and 5 bases from J; bases unmatched to any gene: 4. The CDR3 runs to 14 residues. The germline V gene has CDR1 MDHEN and CDR2 SYDVKM. The CDR3 region is CASSFTGVDQPQHF. CDR3 nucleotide sequence: TGTGCCAGCAGTTTTACAGGGGTCGATCAGCCCCAGCATTTT.

In the case of this clone: The junction does not match germline at one end; this may be a read error. V usage is TRBV12-5 and J usage is TRBJ1-1; the D gene is possibly TRBD1 (5 bases). The CDR3 sequence is 15 residues long. In germline, CDR1 is LGHNT, CDR2 FRNRAP. The CDR3 nucleotides are TGTGCTAGTGGTTTGGATCCAGGGAACGGACGCGCGGGAATCTTT. Translated: CASGLDPGNGRAGIF.

This clone was seen once. CDR3 region: CASSWTGSSYNSPLHF. As DNA, the CDR3 is TGTGCCAGCAGCTGGACAGGGAGCTCCTATAATTCACCCCTCCACTTT. This chain joins TRBV7-6 and TRBJ1-6; TRBD1 agrees at 8 bases. The CDR3 runs 16 residues. CDR1 SGHVS and CDR2 FNYEAQ come from the germline V gene. V lost 4 bases to trimming and J lost 0 bases; unmatched junction nucleotides: 2.

The table lists this clone with a few counts. The chain carries TRBV9 and TRBJ2-7, with no clear D. Germline lookup yields CDR1 SGDLS and CDR2 YYNGEE. V was pared by 0 bases and J by 0 bases, with 10 bases between. This CDR3 has 15 amino acids. CDR3 loop: CASSVGAGSSYEQYF. The DNA of the CDR3 is TGTGCCAGCAGCGTAGGAGCAGGTAGCTCCTACGAGCAGTACTTC.

V and J are TRBV18 and TRBJ2-3; D possibly corresponds to TRBD1 (5 bases). Trimming took 4 bases from V and 3 from J, leaving 20 bases between them. Germline V gene sequence: CDR1 KGHSH, CDR2 LQKENI. CDR3 length: 17 residues. CDR3 residues: CASSLLEGATLTDTQYF. CDR3 coding DNA: TGTGCCAGCTCACTTCTTGAAGGGGCCACCTTAACAGATACGCAGTATTTT.

The rearrangement links TRBV11-2 to TRBJ1-1; D possibly corresponds to TRBD1 (5 bases). Germline V gene data show CDR1 as SGHAT and CDR2 as FQNNGV. CDR3 length equals 13 residues. V shed 1 base and J shed 10 bases, with 13 bases lying between them. For the CDR3, the DNA is TGTGCCAGCAGCTTAGGTTGGACCGGGGGAGCTTTCTTT. This encodes CASSLGWTGGAFF.

The chain couples TRBV28 to TRBJ2-7; the D gene is possibly TRBD2 (6 bases). The V end was cut by 4 bases, the J end by 5 bases, with 15 bases between. Germline loops: CDR1 MDHEN, CDR2 SYDVKM. The CDR3 is 14 residues long. The CDR3 DNA sequence: TGTGCCAGCAGTTGGCGGGGTTACAATAACGAGCAGTACTTC. It encodes CASSWRGYNNEQYF.

The rearrangement links TRBV7-8 to TRBJ2-1; TRBD2 agrees at 7 bases. CDR1 is SGHVS and CDR2 is FQNEAQ in the germline V gene. The CDR3 loop spans 17 amino acids. The junction had 16 bases not matched to a gene; V was cut back by 4 bases and J by 7 bases. CDR3 sequence reads: CASSYRNRLASDNEQFF. As DNA, the CDR3 is TGTGCCAGCAGCTATAGAAACCGACTAGCCTCAGATAATGAGCAGTTCTTC.

The chain is built from TRBV4-1 and TRBJ2-7; D may be TRBD1 (6 bases). The CDR3 totals 15 residues. Per germline, CDR1 MGHRA and CDR2 YSYEKL. V was cut by 1 base and J by 1 base, with 11 bases left in between. The CDR3 DNA reads TGCGCCAGCAGCCAAGCAGGGGTAGGGTCCTACGAGCAGTACTTC. Amino acid sequence: CASSQAGVGSYEQYF.

V and J are TRBV7-9 and TRBJ1-1; D gene ambiguous. The CDR3 length is 10 residues. CDR1 is SEHNR, CDR2 FQNEAQ, per germline (reference sequence). V lost 5 bases and J 5 bases, leaving 3 bases between the germline ends. For the CDR3, the DNA is TGTGCCAGCAGCCTGACTGAAGCTTTCTTT. Translation gives CASSLTEAFF.

This chain joins TRBV19 and TRBJ1-1; a weak D match, TRBD1 (5 bases). The CDR3 loop spans 14 amino acids. Per the germline V gene, CDR1 is LNHDA and CDR2 is SQIVND (reference sequence). Trimming left V 3 bases short and J 4 bases short, with 12 bases between. Here the CDR3 reads CASSIIGVGTEAFF. The CDR3 nucleotides are TGTGCCAGTAGTATCATAGGGGTGGGCACTGAAGCTTTCTTT.

The V and J genes are TRBV7-9 and TRBJ2-3; 12 bases map to TRBD2. V lost 4 bases to trimming and J lost 2 bases; unmatched junction nucleotides: 10. The germline gives CDR1 SEHNR, CDR2 FQNEAQ (reference sequence). CDR3 length equals 18 residues. The DNA for the CDR3 is TGTGCCAGCAGCTCTATACTAGCGGGAGGCCCCAACACAGATACGCAGTATTTT. Protein sequence: CASSSILAGGPNTDTQYF.

The chain carries TRBV5-1 and TRBJ1-3; 7 nucleotides align to TRBD1. V lost 2 bases, J lost 4 bases, and 6 bases stayed unmatched. Germline V gene sequence: CDR1 SGHRS, CDR2 YFSETQ. This CDR3 region has 15 residues. The DNA of the CDR3 is TGCGCCAGCAGCTTAATAGGACAGGCAGGAAACACCATATATTTT. This encodes CASSLIGQAGNTIYF.

The genes are TRBV2 and TRBJ1-3; D is possibly TRBD1 (6 bases). There are 15 residues in the CDR3. Trimming removed 5 bases at V and 0 bases at J, with 11 bases between. The germline CDR1 and CDR2 sequences are SNHLY and FYNNEI. The CDR3 DNA is TGTGCCAGCAGTCGGGGACAAACCTCTGGAAACACCATATATTTT. Protein sequence: CASSRGQTSGNTIYF.

This clone appeared a single time. This chain uses TRBV6-6 with TRBJ2-7; 7 nucleotides line up with TRBD1. Trimming removed 7 bases from V and 1 base from J; junction bases left unmatched: 13. Germline V gene sequence: CDR1 MNHNY, CDR2 SVGAGI (reference sequence). The CDR3 totals 16 residues. The CDR3 region is CASKSPGTVASYEQYF. CDR3 bases: TGTGCCAGCAAATCACCCGGGACAGTCGCTTCCTACGAGCAGTACTTC.

This clone was picked up a small number of times. The chain recombines TRBV14 with TRBJ1-1; no reliable D call. Germline loops: CDR1 SGHDN, CDR2 FVKESK. Trimming removed 2 bases from V and 6 bases from J, with 7 bases in between. CDR3 length: 12 residues. The CDR3 spells CASSQNGPEAFF. CDR3 in DNA: TGTGCCAGCAGCCAAAATGGGCCTGAAGCTTTCTTT.

This chain connects TRBV5-6 to TRBJ2-4; TRBD1 might be the D (5 bases). There are 16 residues in the CDR3. V lost 0 bases, J lost 2 bases, and 12 bases lay in between. Germline assignment: CDR1 SGHDT and CDR2 YYEEEE. This CDR3 reads CASSLGLGDPKNIQYF. In nucleotides, the CDR3 is TGTGCCAGCAGCTTGGGCCTAGGGGATCCCAAAAACATTCAGTACTTC.

The sample holds a few counts of this clone. The gene calls are TRBV4-1 and TRBJ2-7; 8 bases match TRBD2. The V segment lost 0 bases and the J segment 4 bases; nucleotides outside the gene matches: 5. The CDR3 length is 15 residues. The germline V gene encodes CDR1 MGHRA and CDR2 YSYEKL. The CDR3 reads CASSQERAGAYEQYF. As DNA, the CDR3 is TGCGCCAGCAGCCAAGAAAGAGCGGGGGCTTACGAGCAGTACTTC.